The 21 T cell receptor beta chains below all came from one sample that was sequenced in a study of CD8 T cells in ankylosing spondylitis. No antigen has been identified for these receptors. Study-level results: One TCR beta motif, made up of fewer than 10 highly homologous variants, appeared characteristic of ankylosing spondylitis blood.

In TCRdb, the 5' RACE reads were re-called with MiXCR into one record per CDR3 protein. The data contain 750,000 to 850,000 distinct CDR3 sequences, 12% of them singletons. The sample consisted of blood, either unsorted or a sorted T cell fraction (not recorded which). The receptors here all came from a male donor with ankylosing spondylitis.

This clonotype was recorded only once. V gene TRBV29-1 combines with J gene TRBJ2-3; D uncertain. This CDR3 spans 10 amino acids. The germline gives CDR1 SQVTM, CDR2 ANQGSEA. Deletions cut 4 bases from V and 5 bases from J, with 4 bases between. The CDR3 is CSVGIDTQYF. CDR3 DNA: TGCAGCGTTGGGATAGATACGCAGTATTTT.

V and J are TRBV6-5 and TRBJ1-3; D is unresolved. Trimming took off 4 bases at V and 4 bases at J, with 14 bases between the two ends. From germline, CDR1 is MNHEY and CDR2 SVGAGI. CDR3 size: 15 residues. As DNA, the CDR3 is TGTGCCAGCAGTTCCCTGGGTAAAGGAGGAAACACCATATATTTT. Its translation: CASSSLGKGGNTIYF.

The CDR3, as DNA: TGTGCCAGCAGCGTCCGAGTTCGGACAGTAAACAATGAGCAGTTCTTC. It codes for CASSVRVRTVNNEQFF. The chain links TRBV9 to TRBJ2-1; tentatively, D is TRBD1 (6 bases). V dropped 2 bases and J dropped 5 bases, with 17 bases sitting between them. The CDR3 has 16 amino acids. CDR1 SGDLS and CDR2 YYNGEE come from the germline V gene.

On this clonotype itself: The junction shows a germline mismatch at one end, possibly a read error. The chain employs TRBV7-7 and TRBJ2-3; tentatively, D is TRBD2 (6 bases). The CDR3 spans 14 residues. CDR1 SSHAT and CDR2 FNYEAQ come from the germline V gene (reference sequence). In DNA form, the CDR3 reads TGTGCTAGCAGCTTAGCGGAGTGGACAGATACGCAGTATTTT. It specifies CASSLAEWTDTQYF. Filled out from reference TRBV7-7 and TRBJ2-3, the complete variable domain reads GAGVSQSPRYKVTKRGQDVTLRCDPISSHATLYWYQQALGQGPEFLTYFNYEAQPDKSGLPSDRFSAERPEGSISTLTIQRTEQRDSAMYRCASSLAEWTDTQYFGPGTRLTVL.

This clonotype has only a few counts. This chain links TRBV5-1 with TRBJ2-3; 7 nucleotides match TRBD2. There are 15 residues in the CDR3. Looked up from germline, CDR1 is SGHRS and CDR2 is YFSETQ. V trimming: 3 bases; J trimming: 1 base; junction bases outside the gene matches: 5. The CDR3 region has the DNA TGCGCCAGCAGCTCAGGACTAGGGGGCACAGATACGCAGTATTTT. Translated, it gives CASSSGLGGTDTQYF.

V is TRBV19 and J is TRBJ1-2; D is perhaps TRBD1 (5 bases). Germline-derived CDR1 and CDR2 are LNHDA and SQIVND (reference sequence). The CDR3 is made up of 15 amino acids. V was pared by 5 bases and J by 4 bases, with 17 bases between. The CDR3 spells CASSVDPQGSYGYTF. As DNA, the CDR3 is TGTGCCAGTAGTGTCGATCCTCAGGGTTCCTATGGCTACACCTTC.

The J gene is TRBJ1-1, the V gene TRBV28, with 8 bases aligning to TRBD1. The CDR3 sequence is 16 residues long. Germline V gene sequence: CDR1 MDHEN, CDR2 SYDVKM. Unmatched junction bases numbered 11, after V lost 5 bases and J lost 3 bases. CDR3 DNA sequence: TGTGCCAGCAGTCCCTACCGACAGGGGAGGGACACTGAAGCTTTCTTT. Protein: CASSPYRQGRDTEAFF.

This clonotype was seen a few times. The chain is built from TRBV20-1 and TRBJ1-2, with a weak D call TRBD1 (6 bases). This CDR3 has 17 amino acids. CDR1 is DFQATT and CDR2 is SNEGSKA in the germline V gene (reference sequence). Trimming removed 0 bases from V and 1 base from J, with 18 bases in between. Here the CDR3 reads CSAREKHRDTDNYGYTF. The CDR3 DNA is TGCAGTGCTAGAGAAAAGCACCGGGACACAGATAACTATGGCTACACCTTC.

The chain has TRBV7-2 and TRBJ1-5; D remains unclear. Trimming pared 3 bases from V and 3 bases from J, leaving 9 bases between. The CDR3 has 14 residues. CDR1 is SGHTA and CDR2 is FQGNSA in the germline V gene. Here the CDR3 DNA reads TGTGCCAGCAGCTTTACGGGAGACAATCAGCCCCAGCATTTT. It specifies CASSFTGDNQPQHF.

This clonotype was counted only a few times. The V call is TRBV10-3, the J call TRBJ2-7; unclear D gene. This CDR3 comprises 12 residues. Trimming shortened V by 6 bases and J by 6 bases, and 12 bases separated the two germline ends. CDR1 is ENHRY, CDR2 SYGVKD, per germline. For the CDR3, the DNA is TGTGCCATCAGCGCCGCGGCGGTCGAGCAGTACTTC. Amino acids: CAISAAAVEQYF.

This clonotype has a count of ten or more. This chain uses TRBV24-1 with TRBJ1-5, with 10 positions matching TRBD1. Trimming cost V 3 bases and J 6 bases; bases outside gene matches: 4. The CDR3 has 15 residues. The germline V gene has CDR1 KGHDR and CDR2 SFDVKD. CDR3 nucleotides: TGTGCCACCAGTGATCCGCGACAGGGGGCTCAGCCCCAGCATTTT. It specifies CATSDPRQGAQPQHF.

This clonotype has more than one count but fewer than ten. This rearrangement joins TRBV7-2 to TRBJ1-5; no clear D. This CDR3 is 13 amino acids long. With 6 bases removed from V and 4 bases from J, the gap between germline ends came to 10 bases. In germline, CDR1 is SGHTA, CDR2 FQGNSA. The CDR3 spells CASSFEENQPQHF. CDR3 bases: TGTGCCAGCAGTTTCGAGGAGAATCAGCCCCAGCATTTT. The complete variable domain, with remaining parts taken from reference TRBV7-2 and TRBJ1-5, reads GAGVSQSPSNKVTEKGKDVELRCDPISGHTALYWYRQSLGQGLEFLIYFQGNSAPDKSGLPSDRFSAERTGGSVSTLTIQRTQQEDSAVYLCASSFEENQPQHFGDGTRLSIL.

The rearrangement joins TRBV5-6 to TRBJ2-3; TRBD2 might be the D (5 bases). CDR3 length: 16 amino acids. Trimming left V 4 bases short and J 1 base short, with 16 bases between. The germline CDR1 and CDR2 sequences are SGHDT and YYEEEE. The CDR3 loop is CASSASPGRGTDTQYF. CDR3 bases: TGTGCCAGCAGCGCATCCCCGGGGAGAGGCACAGATACGCAGTATTTT.

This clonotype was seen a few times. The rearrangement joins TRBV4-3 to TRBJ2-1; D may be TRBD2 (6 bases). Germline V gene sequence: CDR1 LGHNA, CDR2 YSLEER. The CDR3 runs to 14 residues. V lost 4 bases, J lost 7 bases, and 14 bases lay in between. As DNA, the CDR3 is TGCGCCAGCAGCCGCAATCTAGGGAGGAATGAGCAGTTCTTC. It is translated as CASSRNLGRNEQFF.

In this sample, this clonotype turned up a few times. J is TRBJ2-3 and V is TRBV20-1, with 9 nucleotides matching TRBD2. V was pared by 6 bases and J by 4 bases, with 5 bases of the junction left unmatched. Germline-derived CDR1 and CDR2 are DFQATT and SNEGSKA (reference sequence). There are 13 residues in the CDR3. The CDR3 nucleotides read TGCAGTGCCCTAGCGGGACACGCAGATACGCAGTATTTT. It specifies CSALAGHADTQYF.

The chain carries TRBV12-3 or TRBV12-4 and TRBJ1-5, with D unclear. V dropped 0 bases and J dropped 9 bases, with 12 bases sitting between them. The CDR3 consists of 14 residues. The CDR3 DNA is TGTGCCAGCAGTTTAGCCGGTAGTTCAGGGCCCCAGCATTTT. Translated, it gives CASSLAGSSGPQHF.

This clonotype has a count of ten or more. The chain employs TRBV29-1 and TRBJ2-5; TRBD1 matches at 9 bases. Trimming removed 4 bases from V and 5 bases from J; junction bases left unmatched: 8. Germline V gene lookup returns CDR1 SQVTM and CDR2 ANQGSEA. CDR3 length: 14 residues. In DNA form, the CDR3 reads TGCAGCGTTGCAAAGACAGGGGGGAGGGAGACCCAGTACTTC. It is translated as CSVAKTGGRETQYF.

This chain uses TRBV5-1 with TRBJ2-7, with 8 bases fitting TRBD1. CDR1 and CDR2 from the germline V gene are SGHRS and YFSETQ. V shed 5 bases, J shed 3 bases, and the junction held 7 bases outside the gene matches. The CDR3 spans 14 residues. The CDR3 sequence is CASRRPGGRYEQYF. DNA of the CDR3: TGCGCCAGCAGGAGGCCAGGGGGCCGCTACGAGCAGTACTTC.

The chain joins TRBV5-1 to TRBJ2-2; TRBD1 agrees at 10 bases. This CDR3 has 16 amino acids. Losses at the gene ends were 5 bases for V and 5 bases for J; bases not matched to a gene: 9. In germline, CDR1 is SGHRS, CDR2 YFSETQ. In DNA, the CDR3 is TGCGCCAGCAGTCCGGACAGGGGGACGGGGACCGGGGAGCTGTTTTTT. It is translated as CASSPDRGTGTGELFF.

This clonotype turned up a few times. Here the CDR3 DNA reads TGTGCCAGCAGATACTTTACGAACACCGGGGAGCTGTTTTTT. Its protein is CASRYFTNTGELFF. The chain recombines TRBV7-2 with TRBJ2-2; no clear D gene. CDR3 length equals 14 residues. Per the germline V gene, CDR1 is SGHTA and CDR2 is FQGNSA. V lost 6 bases and J lost 0, with 8 bases in between.

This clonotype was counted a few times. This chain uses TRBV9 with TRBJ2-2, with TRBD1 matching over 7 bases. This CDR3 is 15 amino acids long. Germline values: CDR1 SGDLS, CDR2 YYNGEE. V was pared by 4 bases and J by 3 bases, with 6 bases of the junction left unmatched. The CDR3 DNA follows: TGTGCCAGCAGCCCCAGGGGGTACGACACCGGGGAGCTGTTTTTT. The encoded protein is CASSPRGYDTGELFF.